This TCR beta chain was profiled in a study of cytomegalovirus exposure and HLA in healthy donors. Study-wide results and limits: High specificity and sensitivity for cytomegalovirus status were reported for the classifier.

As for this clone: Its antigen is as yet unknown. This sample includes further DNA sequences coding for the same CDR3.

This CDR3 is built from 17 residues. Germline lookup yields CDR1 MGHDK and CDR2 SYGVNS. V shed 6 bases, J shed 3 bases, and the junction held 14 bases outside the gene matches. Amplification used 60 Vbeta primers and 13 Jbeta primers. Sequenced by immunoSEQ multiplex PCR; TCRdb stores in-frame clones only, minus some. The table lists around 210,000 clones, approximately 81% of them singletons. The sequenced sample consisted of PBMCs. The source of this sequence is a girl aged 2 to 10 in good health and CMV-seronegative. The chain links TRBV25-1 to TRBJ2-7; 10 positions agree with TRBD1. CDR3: CASSEEAGGTGDYEQYF. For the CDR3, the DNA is TGTGCCAGCAGCGAAGAAGCCGGTGGGACAGGGGACTACGAGCAGTACTTC.